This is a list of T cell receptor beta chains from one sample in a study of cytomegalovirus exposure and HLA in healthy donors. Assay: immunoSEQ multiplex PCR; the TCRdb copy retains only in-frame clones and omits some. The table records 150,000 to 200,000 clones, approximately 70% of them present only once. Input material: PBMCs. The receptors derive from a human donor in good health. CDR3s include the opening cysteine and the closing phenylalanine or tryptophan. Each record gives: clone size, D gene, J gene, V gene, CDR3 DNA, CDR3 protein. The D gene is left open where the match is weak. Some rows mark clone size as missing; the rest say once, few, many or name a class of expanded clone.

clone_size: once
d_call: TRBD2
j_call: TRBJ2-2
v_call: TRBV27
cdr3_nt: TGTGCCAGCAGTTTGTGGCTAGCGGGGGGGGCCGGGGAGCTGTTTTTT
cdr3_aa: CASSLWLAGGAGELFF

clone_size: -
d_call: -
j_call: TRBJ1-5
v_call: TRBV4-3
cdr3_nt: TGCGCCAGCAGCGCAGGTGGCAATCAGCCCCAGCATTTT
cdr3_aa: CASSAGGNQPQHF

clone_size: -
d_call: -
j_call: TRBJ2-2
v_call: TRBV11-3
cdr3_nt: TGTGCCAGCAGCTCAGGGGTATGGACCGGGGAGCTGTTTTTT
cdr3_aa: CASSSGVWTGELFF

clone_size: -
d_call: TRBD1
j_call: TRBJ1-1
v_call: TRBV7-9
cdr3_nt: TGTGCCAGCAGCCCGGGACAGGGCGAAACTGAAGCTTTCTTT
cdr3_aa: CASSPGQGETEAFF

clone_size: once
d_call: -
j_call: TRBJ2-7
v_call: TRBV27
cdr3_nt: TGTGCCAGCAGCTTGACATTGGGCTACGAGCAGTACTTC
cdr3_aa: CASSLTLGYEQYF

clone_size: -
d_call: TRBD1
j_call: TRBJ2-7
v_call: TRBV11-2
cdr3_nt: TGTGCCAGCAGCTCACAGGGACAGCTCGAGCAGTACTTC
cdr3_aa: CASSSQGQLEQYF

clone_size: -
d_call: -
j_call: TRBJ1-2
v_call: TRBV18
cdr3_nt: TGTGCCAGCTCACCACCGACAGATAACTATGGCTACACCTTC
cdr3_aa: CASSPPTDNYGYTF

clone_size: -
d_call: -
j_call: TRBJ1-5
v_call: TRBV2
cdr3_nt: TGTGCCAGCAGTGAAGCCCCCCAGGGTCATAGTAATCAGCCCCAGCATTTT
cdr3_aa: CASSEAPQGHSNQPQHF

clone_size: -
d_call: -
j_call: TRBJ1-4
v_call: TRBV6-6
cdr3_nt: TGTGCCAGCAGTTACCGAGGGGGAGCAACTAATGAAAAACTGTTTTTT
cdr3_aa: CASSYRGGATNEKLFF

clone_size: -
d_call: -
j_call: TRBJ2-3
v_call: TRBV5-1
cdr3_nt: TGCGCCAGCAGTCTTGGGCGCGGGGGACAGGCAGATACGCAGTATTTT
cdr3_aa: CASSLGRGGQADTQYF

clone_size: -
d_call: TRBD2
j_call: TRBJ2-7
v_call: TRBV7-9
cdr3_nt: TGTGCCAGCAGCCCGACTAGCGGCTCCTACGAGCAGTACTTC
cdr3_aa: CASSPTSGSYEQYF

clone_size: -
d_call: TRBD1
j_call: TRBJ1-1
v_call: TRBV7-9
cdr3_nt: TGTGCCAGCAGCTTTCCGACCCCGGGACAGCCAACGAACACTGAAGCTTTCTTT
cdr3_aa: CASSFPTPGQPTNTEAFF

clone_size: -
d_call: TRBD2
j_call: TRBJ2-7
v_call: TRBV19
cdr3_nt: TGTGCCAGTAGTATGGCGGGGGGTTCCTACGAGCAGTACTTC
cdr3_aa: CASSMAGGSYEQYF

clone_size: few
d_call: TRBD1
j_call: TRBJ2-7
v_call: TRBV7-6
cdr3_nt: TGTGCCAGCAGCCCCAAGCCGGGGACAGGGTCCTACGAGCAGTACTTC
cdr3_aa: CASSPKPGTGSYEQYF

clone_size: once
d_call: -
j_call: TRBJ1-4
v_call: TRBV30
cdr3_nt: TGTGCCTGGAGTAATCCTCCAACTAATGAAAAACTGTTTTTT
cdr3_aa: CAWSNPPTNEKLFF

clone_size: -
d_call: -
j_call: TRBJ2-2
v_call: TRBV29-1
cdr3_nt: TGCAGCGTTGTCTCGAACACCGGGGAGCTGTTTTTT
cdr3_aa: CSVVSNTGELFF

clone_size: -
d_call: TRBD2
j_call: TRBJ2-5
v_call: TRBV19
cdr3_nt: TGTGCCAGTAGTATCTCGGGACTAGCGGGGGGGCCAGGGCGAGAGACCCAGTACTTC
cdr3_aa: CASSISGLAGGPGRETQYF

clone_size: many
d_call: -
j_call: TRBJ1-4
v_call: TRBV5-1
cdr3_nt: TGCGCCAGCAGCTTGCAGACAGATGAAAAACTGTTTTTT
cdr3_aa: CASSLQTDEKLFF

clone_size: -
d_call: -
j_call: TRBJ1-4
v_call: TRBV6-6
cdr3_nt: TGTGCCAGCAGTTACTCGGGAGCAACTAATGAAAAACTGTTTTTT
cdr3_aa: CASSYSGATNEKLFF

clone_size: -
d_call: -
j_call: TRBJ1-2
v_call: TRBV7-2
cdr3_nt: TGTGCCAGTCTCCGGGGGAGGGGGGATGGCTACACCTTC
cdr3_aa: CASLRGRGDGYTF

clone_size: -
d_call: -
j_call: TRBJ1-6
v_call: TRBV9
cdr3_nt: TGTGCCAGCAGCGTAGACAAGGGGGATAATTCACCCCTCCACTTT
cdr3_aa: CASSVDKGDNSPLHF

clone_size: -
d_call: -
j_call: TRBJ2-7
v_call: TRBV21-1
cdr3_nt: TGTGCCAGCAGCAAAGGGGTTGTGGGACTGCTAAGCGTTAGGTACGAGCAGTACTTC
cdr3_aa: CASSKGVVGLLSVRYEQYF

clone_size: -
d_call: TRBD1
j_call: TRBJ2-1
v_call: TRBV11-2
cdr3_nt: TGTGCCAGCAGCTTAGAGGTCCGACAGGGCCGCTACAATGAGCAGTTCTTC
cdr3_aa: CASSLEVRQGRYNEQFF

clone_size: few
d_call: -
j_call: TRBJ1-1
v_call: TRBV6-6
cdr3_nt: TGTGCCAGCAGTTACTCTGGGGGGGACACTGAAGCTTTCTTT
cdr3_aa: CASSYSGGDTEAFF

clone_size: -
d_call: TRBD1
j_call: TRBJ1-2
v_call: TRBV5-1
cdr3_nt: TGCGCCAGCAGCTTGACTGGGGCCAGGGGGCTTGGCTATGGCTACACCTTC
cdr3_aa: CASSLTGARGLGYGYTF

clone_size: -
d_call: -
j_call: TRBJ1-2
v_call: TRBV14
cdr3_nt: TGTGCCAGCAGCCAAGGTACAGGAGAGATCGATGGCTACACCTTC
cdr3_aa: CASSQGTGEIDGYTF

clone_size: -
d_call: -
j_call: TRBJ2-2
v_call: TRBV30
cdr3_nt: TGTGCCTGCTTGAGGGAGAGCGGGGAGCTGTTTTTT
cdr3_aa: CACLRESGELFF

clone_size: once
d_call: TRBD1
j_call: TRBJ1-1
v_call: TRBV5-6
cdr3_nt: TGTGCCAGCAGCCCCGACAGGGGGTATACGAACACTGAAGCTTTCTTT
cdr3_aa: CASSPDRGYTNTEAFF

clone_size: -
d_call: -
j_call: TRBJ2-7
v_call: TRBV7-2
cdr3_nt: TGTGCCAGCAGCGCCTGGACAGAATTTACCTACGAGCAGTACTTC
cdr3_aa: CASSAWTEFTYEQYF

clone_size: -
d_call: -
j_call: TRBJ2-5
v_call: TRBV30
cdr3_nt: TGTGCCTGGAGTTTCTCGGGGGAAGAGACCCAGTACTTC
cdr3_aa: CAWSFSGEETQYF

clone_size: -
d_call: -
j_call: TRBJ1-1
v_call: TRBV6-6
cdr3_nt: TGTGCCAGCAGTTATGGGCCAGGGCGTGAAGCTTTCTTT
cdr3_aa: CASSYGPGREAFF

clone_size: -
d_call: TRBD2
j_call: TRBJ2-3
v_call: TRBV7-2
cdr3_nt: TGTGCCAGCAGCTTAGCGGGGGGGAACACAGATACGCAGTATTTT
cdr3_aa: CASSLAGGNTDTQYF

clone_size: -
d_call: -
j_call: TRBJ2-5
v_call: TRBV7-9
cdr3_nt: TGTGCCAGCAGCTTAGTGGGGGGGCGAGAGACCCAGTACTTC
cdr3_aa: CASSLVGGRETQYF

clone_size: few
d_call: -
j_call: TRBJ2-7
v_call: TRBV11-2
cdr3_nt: TGTGCCAGCAGCCAGGGGGGACCCTACGAGCAGTACTTC
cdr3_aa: CASSQGGPYEQYF

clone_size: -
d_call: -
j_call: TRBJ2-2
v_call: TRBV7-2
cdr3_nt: TGTGCCAGCAGGGACAGGAACACCGGGGAGCTGTTTTTT
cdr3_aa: CASRDRNTGELFF

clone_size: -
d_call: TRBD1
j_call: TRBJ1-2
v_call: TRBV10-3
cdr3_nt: TGTGCCATTCGAAAGACAGGGGTTAACTATGGCTACACCTTC
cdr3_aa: CAIRKTGVNYGYTF

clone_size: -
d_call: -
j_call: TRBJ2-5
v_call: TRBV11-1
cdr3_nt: TGTGCCAGCAGCCGGGACTTACAAGAGACCCAGTACTTC
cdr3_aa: CASSRDLQETQYF